Sequencing of this T cell receptor beta chain was carried out in a study of brain T cells in children with intractable seizures. Overall study results and limits: Pre- and post-surgery blood differed in depth, so pre-surgery absences may be undersampling. Patients' HCMV serostatus was unknown; virus specificity rests on CDR3 similarity alone.

About this clone itself: As yet, its antigen is unknown.

Data came from immunoSEQ multiplex PCR; TCRdb stores just in-frame clones and leaves some out. The table has around 80,000 clones, approximately 90% seen once. The sequenced cases were selected for having the highest brain T cell transcript signatures. The CDR3 totals 14 residues. The V gene's germline CDR1 is PRHDT and CDR2 FYEKMQ (reference sequence). Trimming removed 4 bases at V and 4 bases at J, with 10 bases between. The sequence was collected from a girl aged 2-10 years with Rasmussen encephalitis and intractable seizures. Material: peripheral blood, obtained at surgery. The rearrangement uses TRBV13 and TRBJ2-2; TRBD1 might be the D (5 bases). CDR3 bases: TGTGCCAGCAGCTCGAGACAGCTCACCGGGGAGCTGTTTTTT. Translating gives CASSSRQLTGELFF.